One and the same sample provided the 26 T cell receptor beta chains below, sequenced in a study of T cell responses to AZD1222 COVID-19 vaccine (dated by TCRdb to about 2021). Receptor amplification or capture employed the immunoSEQ multiplex PCR assay. This immuneACCESS table, as held by TCRdb, lists in-frame sequences with V and J called but not all clones. Of the missing ones, under half trace to an unresolved V gene in checked studies; the others have no known cause. The sample includes around 100,000 clones, with around 89% observed a single time. About 1.7% of the sample is held by the ten biggest clonotypes. The time point label for this specimen denotes: baseline before first vaccination. The sequencing used peripheral blood, collected on day 0 of AZD1222 vaccination. The receptors here all came from an adult in good health.

This chain uses TRBV28 with TRBJ1-5; D might be TRBD1 (6 bases). Germline V lookup: CDR1 MDHEN, CDR2 SYDVKM. V lost 2 bases and J 5 bases, leaving 7 bases between the germline ends. CDR3 length: 13 residues. The CDR3 DNA reads as TGTGCCAGCAGTTTAAAGGGGGATCAGCCCCAGCATTTT. Protein: CASSLKGDQPQHF.

J is TRBJ2-7 and V is TRBV11-2; 12 bases agree with TRBD1. Germline CDR1 and CDR2: SGHAT and FQNNGV. CDR3 size: 19 residues. V dropped 5 bases and J dropped 4; count of bases not matched to a gene: 18. The CDR3 region is CASSPVSRLRDRGRYEQYF. For the CDR3, the DNA is TGTGCCAGCAGCCCCGTGTCTCGCCTCCGGGACAGGGGGCGGTACGAGCAGTACTTC. Variable domain in full (rest from reference TRBV11-2 and TRBJ2-7): EAGVAQSPRYKIIEKRQSVAFWCNPISGHATLYWYQQILGQGPKLLIQFQNNGVVDDSQLPKDRFSAERLKGVDSTLKIQPAKLEDSAVYLCASSPVSRLRDRGRYEQYFGPGTRLTVT.

The chain couples TRBV7-6 to TRBJ1-1, with D possibly matching TRBD1 (5 bases). The germline CDR1 and CDR2 sequences are SGHVS and FNYEAQ. The CDR3 is 14 amino acids. Trimming stripped 7 bases from V and 4 bases from J, with 16 bases between. CDR3 DNA: TGTGCCAGCACCGTTTGGGGGTCGGGCACTGAAGCTTTCTTT. Amino acid sequence: CASTVWGSGTEAFF.

The CDR3 DNA follows: TGTGCCAGCAGCGGACCCTGGAGGGATTTGGGCACTGAAGCTTTCTTT. Its translation is CASSGPWRDLGTEAFF. The V gene is TRBV5-5, the J gene TRBJ1-1; D not resolved. Trimming removed 4 bases from V and 4 bases from J, with 20 bases in between. This CDR3 is 16 amino acids long. The germline V gene encodes CDR1 SGHKS and CDR2 YYEKEE (reference sequence).

The J gene is TRBJ1-5, the V gene TRBV7-8; no firm D call. Germline CDR1 is SGHVS and CDR2 is FQNEAQ. The CDR3 is made up of 13 amino acids. V gave up 4 bases and J gave up 4 bases, with 8 bases separating them. CDR3 bases: TGTGCCAGCAGCTCGGACGGTAATCAGCCCCAGCATTTT. Translation: CASSSDGNQPQHF.

The chain has TRBV5-1 and TRBJ2-7; possible D gene TRBD2, 5 bases. The CDR3 totals 15 residues. The ends were cut back, 2 bases at V and 0 bases at J, with 12 bases in the middle. Germline values: CDR1 SGHRS, CDR2 YFSETQ. The CDR3 loop is CASSFTRVNSYEQYF. The CDR3 DNA is TGCGCCAGCAGCTTTACGCGGGTTAACTCCTACGAGCAGTACTTC.

The CDR3 DNA is TGTGCCAGTACCGCCGGGACAGGGGTCCTCTATGGCTACACCTTC. As protein: CASTAGTGVLYGYTF. The chain carries TRBV19 and TRBJ1-2; 10 nucleotides line up with TRBD1. The CDR3 extends over 15 amino acids. Per the germline V gene, CDR1 is LNHDA and CDR2 is SQIVND (reference sequence). Trimming took 7 bases from V and 4 from J; bases not matched to a gene: 9.

V and J are TRBV4-2 and TRBJ1-3, with 8 bases that match TRBD1. In germline, CDR1 is LGHNA, CDR2 YNFKEQ. The CDR3 runs 17 residues. J lost 8 bases, V lost 3 bases, and 15 bases had no gene match. Written as DNA, the CDR3 is TGTGCCAGCAGCCACCCCGTCAACAGGGGGACAGAGGACACCATATATTTT. The encoded protein is CASSHPVNRGTEDTIYF.

CDR3 in amino acids: CASSPNLETTGELFF. The CDR3 DNA follows: TGTGCCAGCAGCCCCAATCTTGAAACCACCGGGGAGCTGTTTTTT. The chain joins TRBV7-3 to TRBJ2-2, with no clear D. V lost 5 bases to trimming and J lost 4 bases, with 14 bases between them. CDR1 SGHTA and CDR2 FQGTGA come from the germline V gene. This CDR3 spans 15 amino acids.

The rearrangement uses TRBV6-2 or TRBV6-3 and TRBJ2-2, with 8 bases lining up with TRBD2. CDR3 length: 15 residues. Germline lookup yields CDR1 MNHEY and CDR2 SVGEGT. J was trimmed by 3 bases and V by 4 bases; bases with no gene match: 4. CDR3 DNA: TGTGCCAGCAGTTTAGCGGGAAGGGACACCGGGGAGCTGTTTTTT. This sequence encodes CASSLAGRDTGELFF.

The rearrangement links TRBV5-6 to TRBJ2-7, with 11 positions matching TRBD2. This CDR3 contains 14 residues. V gave up 1 base and J gave up 3 bases; unmatched junction bases: 0. Germline-derived CDR1 and CDR2 are SGHDT and YYEEEE. The CDR3 sequence is CASSLTSGSYEQYF. CDR3 nucleotides: TGTGCCAGCAGCTTGACTAGCGGGAGCTACGAGCAGTACTTC.

The chain links TRBV2 to TRBJ1-5; tentatively, D is TRBD1 (6 bases). V was pared by 1 base and J by 3 bases, with 13 bases between. The germline V gene has CDR1 SNHLY and CDR2 FYNNEI. There are 16 residues in the CDR3. CDR3 loop: CASSEGFGQYNQPQHF. The CDR3 bases are TGTGCCAGCAGTGAAGGTTTTGGACAGTACAATCAGCCCCAGCATTTT.

This chain's CDR3 is CASSLGTSGAEVEQFF. For the CDR3, the DNA is TGTGCCAGCAGCTTGGGGACTAGCGGCGCAGAGGTTGAGCAGTTCTTC. V gene TRBV7-9 combines with J gene TRBJ2-1; TRBD2 agrees at 11 bases. In germline, CDR1 is SEHNR, CDR2 FQNEAQ (reference sequence). CDR3 length: 16 residues. V trimming: 3 bases; J trimming: 9 bases; junction bases outside the gene matches: 10.

This rearrangement joins TRBV28 to TRBJ1-2; the D gene is possibly TRBD1 (6 bases). The germline gives CDR1 MDHEN, CDR2 SYDVKM. V was trimmed by 6 bases and J by 2 bases, leaving 16 bases between them. The CDR3 sequence is 15 residues long. CDR3: CASRTGGATNYGYTF. The CDR3 DNA sequence: TGTGCCAGCAGGACCGGGGGGGCGACGAACTATGGCTACACCTTC.

V gene TRBV19 combines with J gene TRBJ2-2; 7 nucleotides match TRBD2. V lost 3 bases and J lost 5; bases outside the gene matches: 6. The CDR3 covers 15 residues. Germline V gene sequence: CDR1 LNHDA, CDR2 SQIVND (reference sequence). CDR3 amino acids: CASSIGGRGTGELFF. CDR3 DNA sequence: TGTGCCAGTAGTATCGGCGGGAGAGGGACCGGGGAGCTGTTTTTT.

The chain uses TRBV6-4 and TRBJ2-7; the D gene could be TRBD1 or TRBD2 (8 bases each). Trimming pared 7 bases from V and 6 bases from J, leaving 25 bases between. CDR1 MRHNA and CDR2 SNTAGT come from the germline V gene. This CDR3 spans 16 amino acids. CDR3 nucleotide sequence: TGTGCCAGCACCCAGGGGGCAGTAGCGGGGATGGGCGAGCAGTACTTC. Its protein is CASTQGAVAGMGEQYF.

This clone has only one observation. The chain recombines TRBV5-1 with TRBJ1-6, with 8 bases lining up with TRBD1. The ends lost 4 bases at V and 3 bases at J; junction bases unmatched: 3. CDR1 and CDR2 (germline): SGHRS, YFSETQ. The CDR3 is 15 amino acids. This CDR3 reads CASSVQGVYNSPLHF. Written as DNA, the CDR3 is TGCGCCAGCAGCGTACAGGGGGTCTATAATTCACCCCTCCACTTT.

The chain carries TRBV6-5 and TRBJ1-1; D unclear. V gave up 4 bases and J gave up 3 bases, with 12 bases separating them. The CDR3 consists of 14 residues. Germline V CDR1 and CDR2: MNHEY, SVGAGI. CDR3 bases: TGTGCCAGCAGTTCCCTTGGACCATACACTGAAGCTTTCTTT. This encodes CASSSLGPYTEAFF.

This chain joins TRBV6-6 and TRBJ2-5; the D call may be TRBD1 or TRBD2 (6 bases each). This CDR3 has 15 amino acids. From germline, CDR1 is MNHNY and CDR2 SVGAGI (reference sequence). The V end lost 6 bases, the J end lost 4 bases, and 18 bases lay between the germline ends. The CDR3 loop reads CASSHRVGGLETQYF. The CDR3 DNA follows: TGTGCCAGCAGCCACAGGGTAGGAGGGTTAGAGACCCAGTACTTC.

The V and J genes are TRBV5-5 and TRBJ1-3; D call uncertain. Germline V CDR1 and CDR2: SGHKS, YYEKEE (reference sequence). V gave up 1 base and J gave up 11 bases, with 16 bases separating them. The CDR3 contains 14 residues. The CDR3 DNA is TGTGCCAGCAGCTTGATTCGGAGCCCGGGCCCCATATATTTT. Translation gives CASSLIRSPGPIYF. Full variable domain (missing parts from reference TRBV5-5 and TRBJ1-3): DAGVTQSPTHLIKTRGQQVTLRCSPISGHKSVSWYQQVLGQGPQFIFQYYEKEERGRGNFPDRFSARQFPNYSSELNVNALLLGDSALYLCASSLIRSPGPIYFGEGSWLTVV.

This chain uses TRBV28 with TRBJ1-1; D is unresolved. The CDR3 has 13 amino acids. Trimming removed 10 bases at V and 4 bases at J, with 16 bases between. Germline V gene lookup returns CDR1 MDHEN and CDR2 SYDVKM. The CDR3 coding sequence is TGTGCCATCCACCCATACAGCCGCACTGAAGCTTTCTTT. Translating gives CAIHPYSRTEAFF. Supplemented by reference TRBV28 and TRBJ1-1, the full variable domain reads DVKVTQSSRYLVKRTGEKVFLECVQDMDHENMFWYRQDPGLGLRLIYFSYDVKMKEKGDIPEGYSVSREKKERFSLILESASTNQTSMYLCAIHPYSRTEAFFGQGTRLTVV.

The V and J genes are TRBV12-3 or TRBV12-4 and TRBJ1-1, with D perhaps matching TRBD1 (6 bases). The CDR3 spans 13 residues. With 5 bases removed from V and 9 bases from J, the gap between germline ends came to 16 bases. DNA for the CDR3: TGTGCCAGCAGTAGGGACAATCTACAAAAAGCTTTCTTT. Protein: CASSRDNLQKAFF.

The rearrangement joins TRBV6-9 to TRBJ2-3; 8 bases fit TRBD2. The CDR3 consists of 17 residues. Germline CDR1 reads MNHGY; CDR2 reads SVAAGI. V trimming: 5 bases; J trimming: 5 bases; junction bases outside the gene matches: 15. The CDR3 loop reads CASSPRAAGVQVDTQYF. Written as DNA, the CDR3 is TGTGCCAGCAGTCCACGGGCAGCGGGAGTCCAGGTAGATACGCAGTATTTT.

The chain has TRBV4-3 and TRBJ2-5; tentatively, D is TRBD1 (5 bases). Trimming took 4 bases from V and 1 from J, leaving 10 bases between them. The germline CDR1 and CDR2 sequences are LGHNA and YSLEER. The CDR3 has 14 residues. The chain's CDR3 is CASSLGASQETQYF. CDR3 DNA: TGCGCCAGCAGCCTTGGGGCCAGCCAAGAGACCCAGTACTTC.

This sequence joins TRBV2 and TRBJ1-4, with 9 bases that match TRBD1. Germline V lookup: CDR1 SNHLY, CDR2 FYNNEI. The V and J ends lost 4 bases and 8 bases, in that order; junction bases with no gene match: 8. CDR3 size: 15 residues. CDR3: CASSVYRGRGEKLFF. Written as DNA, the CDR3 is TGTGCCAGCAGTGTTTACAGGGGGCGCGGAGAAAAACTGTTTTTT.

The gene calls are TRBV5-6 and TRBJ2-1; 8 bases are a match to TRBD2. With 0 bases clipped from V and 5 bases from J, the junction kept 10 bases outside the gene matches. The CDR3 spans 17 residues. Germline V CDR1 and CDR2: SGHDT, YYEEEE. The CDR3 sequence is CASSLGAAGEEHNEQFF. DNA of the CDR3: TGTGCCAGCAGCTTGGGGGCAGCGGGAGAGGAACACAATGAGCAGTTCTTC.